The sequence of this T cell receptor (beta chain) was determined in a study of T-cell memory formation after mild COVID-19. Findings of the study overall: The main location of contracting CD4+ clones was CM and EM, and that of contracting CD8+ clones was EMRA. Later expanders leaned toward CD4+, whereas clones contracting from day 15 to 85 were balanced CD4/CD8.

TCRdb used MiXCR to reprocess the 5' RACE reads, holding one entry per CDR3 protein. The sample gives over 150,000 distinct CDR3 sequences, about a fifth of which show up once; about 23% is in the top ten. Remarks on this clonotype: Antigen: not known.

This clonotype originated in an adult woman who had mild COVID-19 (a few samples of this study predate the infection). Cell type and time point are not known. The sequenced sample was PBMCs or a T cell subset sorted from them (not recorded which).

The CDR3: CASSLAQPHYEQYF. Here the CDR3 DNA reads TGTGCCAGCAGCTTAGCACAGCCCCACTACGAGCAGTACTTC. The chain has TRBV13 and TRBJ2-7; D unclear. Germline V lookup: CDR1 PRHDT, CDR2 FYEKMQ (reference sequence). This CDR3 has 14 residues. With 1 base removed from V and 3 bases from J, the gap between germline ends came to 10 bases.